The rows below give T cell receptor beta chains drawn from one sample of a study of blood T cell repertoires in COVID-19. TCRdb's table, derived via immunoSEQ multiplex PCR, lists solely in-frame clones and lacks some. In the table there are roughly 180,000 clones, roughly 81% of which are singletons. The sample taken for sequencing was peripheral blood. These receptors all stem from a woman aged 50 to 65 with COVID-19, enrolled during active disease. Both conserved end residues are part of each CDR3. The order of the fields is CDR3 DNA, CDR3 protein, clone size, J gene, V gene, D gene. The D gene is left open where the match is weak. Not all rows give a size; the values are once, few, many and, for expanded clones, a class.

TGTGCCAGCAGCTTAGGAGCGGGGGTAACCCAAGAGACCCAGTACTTC	CASSLGAGVTQETQYF	few	TRBJ2-5	TRBV11-2	TRBD2
TGTGCCAGCAGCTCCTACGGACTAGCGGGCGAGGCCCAGTACTTC	CASSSYGLAGEAQYF	.	TRBJ2-5	TRBV11-3	TRBD2
TGTGCCTGGAGTGGGGGGGGCAGAACTGAAGCTTTCTTT	CAWSGGGRTEAFF	.	TRBJ1-1	TRBV30	.
TGTGCCTGGGGCGGAGGGGACTACGAGCAGTACTTC	CAWGGGDYEQYF	.	TRBJ2-7	TRBV30	.
TGTGCCAGCAGTGGCCAGGGAATTAAGGACTATGGCTACACCTTC	CASSGQGIKDYGYTF	.	TRBJ1-2	TRBV2	.
TGTGCCATCAGTGAGCTACAGACGAACACTGAAGCTTTCTTT	CAISELQTNTEAFF	few	TRBJ1-1	TRBV10-3	.
TGTGCCAGCAGCCAAGCCTCAGGGGGTGTAGGAAACACCATATATTTT	CASSQASGGVGNTIYF	few	TRBJ1-3	TRBV3-1/TRBV3-2	TRBD1
TGCGCCAGCAGCCCGGCGGCTAGCGGGCTTAGCTCCTACGAGCAGTACTTC	CASSPAASGLSSYEQYF	.	TRBJ2-7	TRBV5-1	TRBD2
TGTGCCAGCAGCTATCAGGGAGGGGTGGAGACCCAGTACTTC	CASSYQGGVETQYF	.	TRBJ2-5	TRBV7-2	TRBD2
TGTGCCAGCAGTTCATCGGGGGTAGCGGGGGGCCTGGCGAATGAGCAGTTCTTC	CASSSSGVAGGLANEQFF	many	TRBJ2-1	TRBV28	TRBD2
TGTGCCACCAGTGAATTGACTTACGGGGGGGAGACCCAGTACTTC	CATSELTYGGETQYF	.	TRBJ2-5	TRBV24-1	TRBD2
TGCAGCGTTGAAGTCGGGACTAGCGGGGGGGCCAGGTACGAGCAGTACTTC	CSVEVGTSGGARYEQYF	.	TRBJ2-7	TRBV29-1	TRBD2
TGTGCCAGCAGCTTGTGGGGGGGGCGCTATGGCTACACCTTC	CASSLWGGRYGYTF	.	TRBJ1-2	TRBV5-4	.
TGTGCCAGCAGCTTGAGGCCCCCCGGGGGGGCCTGGGATGAGCAGTTCTTC	CASSLRPPGGAWDEQFF	.	TRBJ2-1	TRBV7-2	TRBD2
TGTGCCTGGAGTGAGGGACTAGCGGATGAGCAGTTCTTC	CAWSEGLADEQFF	.	TRBJ2-1	TRBV30	TRBD2
TGTGCCTGTGGGGGGAATCGCCAAGAGACCCAGTACTTC	CACGGNRQETQYF	.	TRBJ2-5	TRBV19	.
TGTGCCACCTATACAGCGGGGACTCCTCTATACGAGCAGTACTTC	CATYTAGTPLYEQYF	.	TRBJ2-7	TRBV6-5	TRBD2
TGTGCCAGCAGCCTGACTAGCCCCTTCCCCGGGGAGCTGTTTTTT	CASSLTSPFPGELFF	.	TRBJ2-2	TRBV7-3	TRBD2
TGCAGCGTTGATTTGAGCAGGGGGACCTACGAGCAGTACTTC	CSVDLSRGTYEQYF	.	TRBJ2-7	TRBV29-1	TRBD1
TGTGCCAGCAGCGTAAGCCGGACAGGGGGCGAAACCCACGAGCAGTACTTC	CASSVSRTGGETHEQYF	.	TRBJ2-7	TRBV9	TRBD1
TGTGCCATCACCGACAGGGCGTATGGCTACACCTTC	CAITDRAYGYTF	.	TRBJ1-2	TRBV10-3	TRBD1
TGTGCCAGCAGTCCGGGTGGATACGAGCAGTACTTC	CASSPGGYEQYF	.	TRBJ2-7	TRBV6-5	.
TGTGCCAGCAGCTTACAGCACAGTTCCTACGAGCAGTACTTC	CASSLQHSSYEQYF	.	TRBJ2-7	TRBV7-2	.
TGTGCCAGCAGTTACCTCCGACAGGGCGATAACTATGGCTACACCTTC	CASSYLRQGDNYGYTF	.	TRBJ1-2	TRBV28	TRBD1
TGTGCCAGCAGCCCCCGTGACAGGGCCCAAGAGACCCAGTACTTC	CASSPRDRAQETQYF	.	TRBJ2-5	TRBV7-9	TRBD1
TGTGCCAGCAGCCAAGTAAGCTCGTCTGAGGCTTTCTTT	CASSQVSSSEAFF	.	TRBJ1-1	TRBV14	.
TGTGCCAGCAGCGTAGCTAGCGGGGGAGCCGGGGAGCTGTTTTTT	CASSVASGGAGELFF	once	TRBJ2-2	TRBV9	TRBD2
TGTGCCAGCAGCCAGAACAGGGGGATGAACACTGAAGCTTTCTTT	CASSQNRGMNTEAFF	.	TRBJ1-1	TRBV4-2	TRBD1
TGTGCCATCAGTGACCACCACGCGCTAGTCGGGGAGCTGTTTTTT	CAISDHHALVGELFF	.	TRBJ2-2	TRBV10-3	.
TGTGCCAGCAGCTTGCCCTATCTGAACACCGGGGAGCTGTTTTTT	CASSLPYLNTGELFF	.	TRBJ2-2	TRBV5-5	.
TGTGCCAGTAGTATGGACCGGACAGTACGCCACGAGCAGTACTTC	CASSMDRTVRHEQYF	.	TRBJ2-7	TRBV19	.
TGTGCCAGCAGCCCCCCAGGGGGGAACGAGCAGTACTTC	CASSPPGGNEQYF	.	TRBJ2-7	TRBV5-6	.
TGTGCCAGTAGTATGGGGGGGAACCAAGAGACCCAGTACTTC	CASSMGGNQETQYF	.	TRBJ2-5	TRBV19	TRBD2
TGTGCCAGCAGTGAGAACAGGGCCTATGGCTACACCTTC	CASSENRAYGYTF	.	TRBJ1-2	TRBV2	.
TGCAGCGTTGGGGTGACAGGGGTATACGAGCAGTACTTC	CSVGVTGVYEQYF	.	TRBJ2-7	TRBV29-1	TRBD1
TGTGCCAGCAGCAAAGATTCGTTCTCTGGAAACACCATATATTTT	CASSKDSFSGNTIYF	.	TRBJ1-3	TRBV21-1	.
TGTGCCAGCAGTAACTCGGACAGGGCAAACATTCAGTACTTC	CASSNSDRANIQYF	.	TRBJ2-4	TRBV6-5	TRBD1
TGTGCCAGCAGTACCGGGGGGGGCAGGAGAAACTATGGCTACACCTTC	CASSTGGGRRNYGYTF	.	TRBJ1-2	TRBV6-2/TRBV6-3	.
TGCGCCAGCAGCCATAAGCCCGGGACAGGGGGCCACTATGGCTACACCTTC	CASSHKPGTGGHYGYTF	once	TRBJ1-2	TRBV4-1	TRBD1